This T cell receptor (beta chain) was captured by sequencing in a study of post-analysis software for immune sequencing data. General study results and limits: Compared with controls, patients showed significantly lower normalized Chao1 diversity. Controls had lower frequencies than patients of about five TRBV segments, which included TRBV5-6, TRBV5-1 and TRBV20-1.

Note on this clonotype: Its antigen is as yet unknown.

V shed 5 bases and J shed 1 base, with 9 bases lying between them. The CDR3 has 13 residues. CDR1 and CDR2 from the germline V gene are DFQATT and SNEGSKA (reference sequence). Unique molecular identifiers had been added to the TCR beta cDNA libraries. TCRdb independently ran MiXCR on the PCR reads; one entry per CDR3 protein. The data hold some 370,000 distinct CDR3 sequences, with less than 40% observed a single time. Material for sequencing was blood. This clonotype was sampled from a girl aged 5-17 years with multiple sclerosis. The chain recombines TRBV20-1 with TRBJ1-5; D gene unclear. CDR3 coding DNA: TGCAGTGCTGAGGAGGAAAGCAATCAGCCCCAGCATTTT. Protein sequence: CSAEEESNQPQHF.